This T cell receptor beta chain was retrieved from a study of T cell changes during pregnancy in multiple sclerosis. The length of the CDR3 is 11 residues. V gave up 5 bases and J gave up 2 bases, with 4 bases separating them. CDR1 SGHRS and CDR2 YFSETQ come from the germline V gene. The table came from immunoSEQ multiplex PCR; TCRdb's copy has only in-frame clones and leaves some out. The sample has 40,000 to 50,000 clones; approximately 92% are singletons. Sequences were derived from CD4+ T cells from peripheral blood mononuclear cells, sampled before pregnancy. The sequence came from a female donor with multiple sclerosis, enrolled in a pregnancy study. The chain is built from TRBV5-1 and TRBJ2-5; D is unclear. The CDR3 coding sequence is TGCGCCAGCAGACAGCAAGAGACCCAGTACTTC. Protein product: CASRQQETQYF.